This entry concerns a single TCR beta chain. Its antigen is not identified. The data originate from a study of OX40 agonist ivuxolimab in advanced cancers. Study-wide findings and caveats: Antigen specificity was not determined for the expanded peripheral T cells. Clonal expansion by week 6 occurred in CD4+ and CD8+ blood T cells (at 0.1 to 3.0 mg/kg). Those patients achieving a partial response at 0.1-3.0 mg/kg showed among the lowest clonal expansion.

Sequencing was performed with immunoSEQ multiplex PCR; in TCRdb, only in-frame clones are kept and a portion is missing. Here the sample spans over 65,000 clones, 65% to 90% being singletons. J was trimmed by 5 bases and V by 4 bases; bases with no gene match: 5. The CDR3 has 14 residues. Looked up from germline, CDR1 is SGHDT and CDR2 is YYEEEE. The chain carries TRBV5-6 and TRBJ2-3; 9 bases match TRBD1. The source material was CD4+ or CD8+ T cells sorted from blood, sampled in a trial of the OX40 agonist ivuxolimab. The clonotype originates from an adult with an advanced solid tumor such as melanoma, head and neck, liver or kidney cancer. In nucleotides, the CDR3 is TGTGCCAGCAGCGGCGGGACAGGGTTAGATACGCAGTATTTT. Its translation: CASSGGTGLDTQYF.